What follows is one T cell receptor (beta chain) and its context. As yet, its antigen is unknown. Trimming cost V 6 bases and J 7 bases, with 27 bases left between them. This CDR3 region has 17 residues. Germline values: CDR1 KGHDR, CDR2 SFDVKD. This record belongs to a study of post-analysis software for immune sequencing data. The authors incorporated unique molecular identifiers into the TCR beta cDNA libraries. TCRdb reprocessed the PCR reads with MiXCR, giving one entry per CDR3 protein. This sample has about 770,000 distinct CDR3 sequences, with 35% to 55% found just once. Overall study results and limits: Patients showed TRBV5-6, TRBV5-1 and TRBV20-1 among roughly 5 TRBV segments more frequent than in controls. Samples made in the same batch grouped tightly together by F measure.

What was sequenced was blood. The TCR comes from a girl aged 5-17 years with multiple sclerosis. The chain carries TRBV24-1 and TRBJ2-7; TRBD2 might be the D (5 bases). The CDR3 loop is CATSSPSLEGAHNEQYF. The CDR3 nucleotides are TGTGCCACCAGTTCCCCCTCCCTAGAGGGAGCACACAATGAGCAGTACTTC.